Presented here are 22 T cell receptor beta chains from one specimen sequenced in a study of T cells in Graves' hyperthyroidism and ophthalmopathy. The investigators amplified TCR beta CDR3 regions from RNA transcripts. When the TCR CDR3 underwent first-round RT-PCR, the HTBI primer set was used. One entry per CDR3 protein results from TCRdb running MiXCR on the multiplex PCR reads. The table includes over 650,000 distinct CDR3 sequences, about 16% detected once. Sequences were obtained from blood. The source of these receptors is a man aged 18 to 30 with Graves' hyperthyroidism.

The sample holds many counts of this clonotype. This rearrangement joins TRBV11-3 to TRBJ1-2; no reliable D call. The length of the CDR3 is 13 residues. CDR1 is SGHNT and CDR2 is YENEEA in the germline V gene. The V end was cut by 2 bases, the J end by 6 bases, with 10 bases between. CDR3: CASSLSSADGYTF. For the CDR3, the DNA is TGTGCCAGCAGCTTATCGTCGGCGGATGGCTACACCTTC.

This clonotype was detected many times. This chain links TRBV2 with TRBJ2-5; 14 bases map to TRBD2. This CDR3 has 17 residues. Per germline, CDR1 SNHLY and CDR2 FYNNEI. The V gene end was trimmed by 4 bases and the J gene end by 2 bases; junction bases not matched to a gene: 6. The CDR3: CASSARLAGGPQETQYF. Here the CDR3 DNA reads TGTGCCAGCAGTGCGAGACTAGCGGGAGGGCCTCAAGAGACCCAGTACTTC.

This clonotype occurred a few times. The chain combines TRBV28 with TRBJ2-1, with 10 bases identical to TRBD2. The CDR3 is made up of 15 amino acids. The V and J ends lost 6 bases and 0 bases, in that order; junction bases with no gene match: 2. Germline assignment: CDR1 MDHEN and CDR2 SYDVKM. CDR3 nucleotide sequence: TGTGCCAGCAGACCTAGCGGGGGCTCCTACAATGAGCAGTTCTTC. Translated, it gives CASRPSGGSYNEQFF.

This clonotype came up a few times. This chain uses TRBV20-1 with TRBJ2-1; no definite D call. This CDR3 has 12 residues. V lost 6 bases and J lost 8, with 14 bases in between. The germline CDR1 and CDR2 sequences are DFQATT and SNEGSKA (reference sequence). The CDR3 DNA reads as TGCAGTGCCCTGGACGGAACAGATGAGCAGTTCTTC. Its translation: CSALDGTDEQFF.

In this sample, this clonotype turned up many times. The J gene is TRBJ2-3, the V gene TRBV12-3 or TRBV12-4; D gene ambiguous. The V end lost 5 bases, the J end lost 9 bases, and 12 bases lay between the germline ends. There are 12 residues in the CDR3. The CDR3 sequence: CASSASTLTQYF. As DNA, the CDR3 is TGTGCCAGCAGTGCGTCTACCCTCACGCAGTATTTT.

This clonotype was detected a few times. CDR3 in amino acids: CASSFETGGMTNEKLFF. In DNA form, the CDR3 reads TGTGCCAGCAGTTTCGAGACAGGGGGGATGACTAATGAAAAACTGTTTTTT. The gene calls are TRBV28 and TRBJ1-4; 9 bases line up with TRBD1. The CDR3 contains 17 residues. The junction had 7 bases not matched to a gene; V was cut back by 3 bases and J by 2 bases. The germline V gene encodes CDR1 MDHEN and CDR2 SYDVKM.

The V gene is TRBV28, the J gene TRBJ1-6; tentative D call: TRBD1 (5 bases). V lost 5 bases and J lost 6, with 11 bases in between. Per the germline V gene, CDR1 is MDHEN and CDR2 is SYDVKM. There are 14 residues in the CDR3. CDR3 region: CASSGTAVNSPLHF. In DNA, the CDR3 is TGTGCCAGCAGTGGGACTGCAGTTAATTCACCCCTCCACTTT.

There are many counts of this clonotype. The chain uses TRBV7-8 and TRBJ1-6; D gene unclear. Trimming shortened V by 1 base and J by 9 bases, and 4 bases separated the two germline ends. From germline, CDR1 is SGHVS and CDR2 FQNEAQ. This CDR3 has 12 residues. CDR3 in amino acids: CASSLESSPLHF. In DNA form, the CDR3 reads TGTGCCAGCAGCTTAGAGTCTTCACCCCTCCACTTT.

In this sample, this clonotype turned up many times. The chain has TRBV7-2 and TRBJ1-5, with a possible D match to TRBD1 (5 bases). Germline CDR1 reads SGHTA; CDR2 reads FQGNSA. Between the trimmed V and J ends, which lost 5 bases and 4 bases, there was a span of 9 bases. This CDR3 has 13 residues. The DNA of the CDR3 is TGTGCCAGCAGCAAGTCAGGGAATCAGCCCCAGCATTTT. Amino acids: CASSKSGNQPQHF.

This clonotype was counted a few times. V gene TRBV5-6 combines with J gene TRBJ1-5; 9 nucleotides align to TRBD1. Germline V gives CDR1 SGHDT, CDR2 YYEEEE. This CDR3 comprises 16 residues. J lost 1 base, V lost 4 bases, and 6 bases had no gene match. As DNA, the CDR3 is TGTGCCAGCAGCCACGGGACAGGGAGGAGCAATCAGCCCCAGCATTTT. The encoded protein is CASSHGTGRSNQPQHF.

This clonotype was detected a few times. This chain joins TRBV4-1 and TRBJ1-5; D is unclear. The V end was cut by 3 bases, the J end by 0 bases, with 6 bases between. Germline values: CDR1 MGHRA, CDR2 YSYEKL. The CDR3 runs 14 residues. The DNA of the CDR3 is TGCGCCAGCAGCCAGGAAACTAGCAATCAGCCCCAGCATTTT. As protein: CASSQETSNQPQHF.

This clonotype was counted at least ten times. J is TRBJ2-7 and V is TRBV5-1, with 7 positions matching TRBD1. The V gene end was trimmed by 3 bases and the J gene end by 3 bases; junction bases not matched to a gene: 9. The CDR3 covers 15 residues. Germline assignment: CDR1 SGHRS and CDR2 YFSETQ. The CDR3 sequence is CASSSRGQGFYEQYF. The CDR3 bases are TGCGCCAGCAGCTCAAGGGGGCAGGGGTTCTACGAGCAGTACTTC.

This clonotype showed up just a few times. The V gene is TRBV28, the J gene TRBJ2-5; 8 nucleotides line up with TRBD1. V shed 6 bases and J 13 bases; nucleotides not matched to a gene: 10. Germline CDR1 is MDHEN and CDR2 is SYDVKM. The CDR3 has 12 amino acids. Here the CDR3 reads CASSQDRAVWYF. The CDR3 coding sequence is TGTGCCAGCAGCCAGGACAGGGCAGTCTGGTACTTC.

The table lists this clonotype with many counts. The chain uses TRBV2 and TRBJ2-7; 12 bases map to TRBD2. The CDR3 has 15 residues. Per germline, CDR1 SNHLY and CDR2 FYNNEI. Trimming cost V 5 bases and J 2 bases; bases outside gene matches: 4. CDR3 region: CASSRLAGETYEQYF. In DNA, the CDR3 is TGTGCCAGCAGTAGACTAGCGGGGGAAACCTACGAGCAGTACTTC.

The V and J genes are TRBV5-1 and TRBJ1-4; D perhaps matches TRBD1 (5 bases). Germline V gives CDR1 SGHRS, CDR2 YFSETQ. Trimming removed 4 bases at V and 7 bases at J, with 11 bases between. This CDR3 comprises 13 residues. The CDR3 nucleotides are TGCGCCAGCAGCAGGGGATCTACTGAAAAACTGTTTTTT. Translation: CASSRGSTEKLFF. Full variable domain (rest looked up from reference TRBV5-1 and TRBJ1-4): KAGVTQTPRYLIKTRGQQVTLSCSPISGHRSVSWYQQTPGQGLQFLFEYFSETQRNKGNFPGRFSGRQFSNSRSEMNVSTLELGDSALYLCASSRGSTEKLFFGSGTQLSVL.

The V and J genes are TRBV7-8 and TRBJ2-1, with D possibly being TRBD1 (6 bases). Trimming left V 1 base short and J 3 bases short, with 10 bases between. CDR1 is SGHVS, CDR2 FQNEAQ, per germline. The CDR3 spans 15 residues. CDR3 nucleotides: TGTGCCAGCAGCTTAGTGGGACAAATCTACAATGAGCAGTTCTTC. The encoded protein is CASSLVGQIYNEQFF.

This clonotype was picked up many times. This chain joins TRBV5-1 and TRBJ2-1; no firm D call. V was pared by 1 base and J by 6 bases, with 11 bases between. This CDR3 is 14 amino acids long. Germline CDR1 and CDR2: SGHRS and YFSETQ. The CDR3 coding sequence is TGCGCCAGCAGCTTGACTGCTGTAGTCAATGAGCAGTTCTTC. This sequence encodes CASSLTAVVNEQFF.

At least ten counts were recorded for this clonotype. The V call is TRBV28, the J call TRBJ2-7; 8 nucleotides align to TRBD1. In germline, CDR1 is MDHEN, CDR2 SYDVKM. This CDR3 region has 15 residues. Losses at the gene ends were 6 bases for V and 0 bases for J; bases not matched to a gene: 7. CDR3 DNA sequence: TGTGCCAGCAGCCCCCACGGACAGGGCTCCTACGAGCAGTACTTC. It specifies CASSPHGQGSYEQYF.

This clonotype was seen repeatedly, ten times or more. The chain employs TRBV12-3 or TRBV12-4 and TRBJ2-1; D remains ambiguous. The CDR3 runs 11 residues. V was clipped by 6 bases and J by 5 bases, with 5 bases between them. CDR3 DNA: TGTGCCAGCAGCTTCGACAATGAGCAGTTCTTC. As protein: CASSFDNEQFF.

The J gene is TRBJ2-7, the V gene TRBV12-3 or TRBV12-4; possible D gene TRBD2, 5 bases. V lost 0 bases, J lost 5 bases, and 11 bases lay in between. The CDR3 runs 14 residues. The CDR3 protein is CASSLAVGAHEQYF. The DNA for the CDR3 is TGTGCCAGCAGTTTAGCGGTGGGAGCCCACGAGCAGTACTTC.

This clonotype was seen at least ten times. In DNA, the CDR3 is TGTGCCAGCAGTGTCGGGAGAACCTACGAGCAGTACTTC. This gives the protein CASSVGRTYEQYF. The gene calls are TRBV6-2 or TRBV6-3 and TRBJ2-7, with D possibly being TRBD2 (6 bases). The CDR3 length is 13 residues. The V end was cut by 5 bases, the J end by 2 bases, with 10 bases between. In germline, CDR1 is MNHEY, CDR2 SVGEGT.

The chain employs TRBV30 and TRBJ1-3; weak D call: TRBD1 (5 bases). Deletions cut 3 bases from V and 1 base from J, with 13 bases between. The CDR3 loop spans 15 amino acids. Looked up from germline, CDR1 is GTSNPN and CDR2 is SVGIG (reference sequence). CDR3 coding DNA: TGTGCCTGGAGCCGTGGGGGACCATCTGGAAACACCATATATTTT. As protein: CAWSRGGPSGNTIYF.